Below are 25 T cell receptor beta chains sequenced from a single sample in a study of PD-1 blockade in classical Hodgkin lymphoma (TCRdb year 2020). The time point label of this sample denotes: cycle 1 day 1 (C1D1), immediately before nivolumab initiation. Every trial patient had relapsed following autologous stem cell transplantation, and prior brentuximab vedotin exposure was what differed among cohorts A, B and C. Libraries came from the immunoSEQ multiplex PCR assay. TCRdb mirrors the immuneACCESS table, restricted to in-frame sequences. Some clones are absent from its copies; in checked studies, under half trace to an unresolved V gene, and the reason for the others is unknown. The sample yields tens of thousands of clones; about 84% were counted once. In total, the top ten clones hold approximately 15% of the sample. Here the sequenced sample was peripheral blood mononuclear cells (PBMCs), taken at baseline. The receptors originated from a human donor with classical Hodgkin lymphoma.

This clone was found a few times. The chain carries TRBV5-1 and TRBJ1-4, with D perhaps matching TRBD1 (5 bases). CDR1 and CDR2 from the germline V gene are SGHRS and YFSETQ. Trimming shortened V by 2 bases and J by 11 bases, and 13 bases separated the two germline ends. The CDR3 runs 13 residues. CDR3 bases: TGCGCCAGCAGCTTAGAGACAGCAGACAAACTGTTTTTT. This gives the protein CASSLETADKLFF.

The chain is built from TRBV19 and TRBJ2-2; no firm D call. CDR1 LNHDA and CDR2 SQIVND come from the germline V gene (reference sequence). The CDR3 loop spans 14 amino acids. V was shortened by 3 bases and J by 8 bases, with 13 bases between the two germline ends. CDR3 region: CASSISGFPGELFF. In DNA form, the CDR3 reads TGTGCCAGTAGTATTTCGGGTTTCCCGGGGGAGCTGTTTTTT.

V gene TRBV19 combines with J gene TRBJ2-1, with 13 bases lining up with TRBD2. CDR3 length equals 18 residues. Germline trimming cut 5 bases from V and 1 base from J; bases unmatched to any gene: 8. Looked up from germline, CDR1 is LNHDA and CDR2 is SQIVND (reference sequence). The CDR3: CASSDWTSGRTSYNEQFF. The CDR3 region has the DNA TGTGCCAGTAGTGATTGGACTAGCGGGAGAACGTCCTACAATGAGCAGTTCTTC. The whole variable domain, filled in from reference TRBV19 and TRBJ2-1, reads DGGITQSPKYLFRKEGQNVTLSCEQNLNHDAMYWYRQDPGQGLRLIYYSQIVNDFQKGDIAEGYSVSREKKESFPLTVTSAQKNPTAFYLCASSDWTSGRTSYNEQFFGPGTRLTVL.

The CDR3 sequence is CASSFGQGAGYTF. CDR3 DNA: TGTGCCAGCAGTTTCGGACAGGGGGCTGGCTACACCTTC. V is TRBV6-6 and J is TRBJ1-2; 11 nucleotides agree with TRBD1. Germline V lookup: CDR1 MNHNY, CDR2 SVGAGI (reference sequence). The length of the CDR3 is 13 residues. V gave up 4 bases and J gave up 7 bases; unmatched junction bases: 2.

In this sample, this clone turned up a few times. The chain joins TRBV6-1 to TRBJ1-5; the D gene is possibly TRBD1 (5 bases). V dropped 3 bases and J dropped 6 bases, with 9 bases sitting between them. The CDR3 has 13 residues. Germline CDR1 is MNHNS and CDR2 is SASEGT. The CDR3 loop is CASSEGEGQPQHF. The CDR3 nucleotides are TGTGCCAGCAGTGAGGGGGAAGGTCAGCCCCAGCATTTT.

This chain links TRBV6-6 with TRBJ1-1, with TRBD1 matching 7 bases. This CDR3 spans 16 amino acids. Germline CDR1 MNHNY, CDR2 SVGAGI (reference sequence). V was pared by 2 bases and J by 4 bases, with 10 bases of the junction left unmatched. CDR3 sequence (DNA): TGTGCCAGCAGTTACGGAAAAGGGGGCGCGGTCACTGAAGCTTTCTTT. Encoded protein: CASSYGKGGAVTEAFF.

This clone is categorized as medium-sized. The chain joins TRBV10-2 to TRBJ2-1, with a weak D call TRBD1 (6 bases). There are 14 residues in the CDR3. Germline CDR1 is WSHSY and CDR2 is SAAADI. Trimming removed 6 bases from V and 7 bases from J, with 16 bases in between. CDR3 region: CASSYSTGLNEQFF. The CDR3 coding sequence is TGCGCCAGCAGCTACTCAACAGGGTTGAATGAGCAGTTCTTC.

This clone appeared once. The J gene is TRBJ1-2, the V gene TRBV9, with D possibly being TRBD1 (5 bases). The V end lost 1 base, the J end lost 3 bases, and 16 bases lay between the germline ends. CDR3 length: 16 amino acids. Germline lookup yields CDR1 SGDLS and CDR2 YYNGEE. This CDR3 reads CASSVPRVGTHYGYTF. The CDR3, as DNA: TGTGCCAGCAGCGTACCTAGGGTGGGGACTCACTATGGCTACACCTTC.

The chain is built from TRBV19 and TRBJ2-3, with TRBD1 as a possible D gene (8 bases). The CDR3 sequence is 14 residues long. The V and J ends lost 4 bases and 4 bases respectively, with 12 bases between them. Germline CDR1 and CDR2: LNHDA and SQIVND (reference sequence). The CDR3 sequence is CASSNRGGADTQYF. As DNA, the CDR3 is TGTGCCAGTAGTAACAGGGGGGGGGCAGATACGCAGTATTTT.

V and J are TRBV9 and TRBJ2-1, with 10 bases that match TRBD1. This CDR3 contains 15 residues. The germline V gene has CDR1 SGDLS and CDR2 YYNGEE. Trimming removed 2 bases from V and 4 bases from J; junction bases left unmatched: 3. CDR3 region: CASSVRQGAYNEQFF. CDR3 bases: TGTGCCAGCAGCGTTAGACAGGGGGCTTACAATGAGCAGTTCTTC.

This clone was counted once. This chain joins TRBV6-5 and TRBJ1-2, with a tentative D call TRBD1 (6 bases). The CDR3 covers 13 residues. Trimming pared 0 bases from V and 7 bases from J, leaving 9 bases between. The germline V gene encodes CDR1 MNHEY and CDR2 SVGAGI. The DNA for the CDR3 is TGTGCCAGCAGTTACTCGACCAGGGGTGGCTACACCTTC. It yields the protein CASSYSTRGGYTF.

The J gene is TRBJ1-4, the V gene TRBV10-3, with D tentatively TRBD1 (6 bases). The V end was cut by 4 bases, the J end by 0 bases, with 15 bases between. Germline assignment: CDR1 ENHRY and CDR2 SYGVKD. This CDR3 is built from 17 residues. The CDR3 sequence is CAISAQHGGATNEKLFF. The CDR3 bases are TGTGCCATCAGTGCTCAACACGGGGGCGCAACTAATGAAAAACTGTTTTTT.

The gene calls are TRBV4-3 and TRBJ1-4; D ambiguous. The CDR3 is 15 amino acids. The germline gives CDR1 LGHNA, CDR2 YSLEER. V lost 4 bases to trimming and J lost 0 bases, with 9 bases between them. The CDR3 region is CASSPRTATNEKLFF. The CDR3 DNA reads as TGCGCCAGCAGCCCCAGGACTGCAACTAATGAAAAACTGTTTTTT.

Only one count was recorded for this clone. The J gene is TRBJ2-3, the V gene TRBV11-3, with D perhaps TRBD2 (6 bases). The CDR3 has 20 residues. CDR1 SGHNT and CDR2 YENEEA come from the germline V gene. The V gene lost 5 bases and the J gene lost 2 bases, with 29 bases spanning the gap. CDR3 bases: TGTGCCAGCAGCGACTTCGGAACCCCCATAGCGGCCCACTCCACAGATACGCAGTATTTT. Amino acid sequence: CASSDFGTPIAAHSTDTQYF.

V and J are TRBV18 and TRBJ2-7; D may be TRBD2 (6 bases). The CDR3 consists of 15 residues. Per germline, CDR1 KGHSH and CDR2 LQKENI. V lost 4 bases to trimming and J lost 2 bases, with 15 bases between them. The DNA for the CDR3 is TGTGCCAGCTCACTTTCCCGGGGGAACCCCTACGAGCAGTACGTC. Translating gives CASSLSRGNPYEQYV.

This clone was found once. The chain links TRBV30 to TRBJ2-1; TRBD2 matches 7 bases. Germline values: CDR1 GTSNPN, CDR2 SVGIG (reference sequence). This CDR3 is 14 amino acids long. Trimming cost V 8 bases and J 3 bases; bases outside gene matches: 10. CDR3 region: CAGTDGGFYNEQFF. CDR3 in DNA: TGTGCCGGCACTGACGGGGGGTTCTACAATGAGCAGTTCTTC.

This clone appeared once. The gene calls are TRBV6-5 and TRBJ2-5; 10 bases are shared with TRBD2. J lost 4 bases, V lost 7 bases, and 9 bases had no gene match. This CDR3 comprises 15 residues. Germline CDR1 MNHEY, CDR2 SVGAGI. The DNA for the CDR3 is TGTGCCAGCAAGTTCATAGCGGGAGGCGGAGAGACCCAGTACTTC. This translates into CASKFIAGGGETQYF.

This chain uses TRBV28 with TRBJ1-1; 9 positions match TRBD1. V lost 5 bases, J lost 6 bases, and 13 bases stayed unmatched. Germline assignment: CDR1 MDHEN and CDR2 SYDVKM. The CDR3 extends over 16 amino acids. The CDR3 DNA sequence: TGTGCCAGCAGTGCAACAGGGGGCGTAAGCTCCCCTGAAGCTTTCTTT. This encodes CASSATGGVSSPEAFF.

This rearrangement joins TRBV6-6 to TRBJ1-4, with no clear D. Germline CDR1 MNHNY, CDR2 SVGAGI (reference sequence). This CDR3 is built from 11 residues. V was trimmed by 2 bases and J by 15 bases, leaving 10 bases between them. The DNA for the CDR3 is TGTGCCAGCAGTTACGAAGATGCGTTGTTTTTT. Amino acid sequence: CASSYEDALFF.

This CDR3 reads CASSPSIADSSYNEQFF. CDR3 DNA: TGTGCCAGCAGTCCCTCCATAGCCGACAGCTCCTACAATGAGCAGTTCTTC. The genes are TRBV27 and TRBJ2-1, with D perhaps TRBD1 (5 bases). Per the germline V gene, CDR1 is MNHEY and CDR2 is SMNVEV (reference sequence). The CDR3 has 17 residues. The germline V and J ends were trimmed by 5 bases and 0 bases, with 17 bases remaining between them.

V gene TRBV5-6 combines with J gene TRBJ2-7, with D possibly being TRBD2 (6 bases). This CDR3 spans 14 amino acids. Germline CDR1 SGHDT, CDR2 YYEEEE. The germline V and J ends were trimmed by 4 bases and 5 bases, with 16 bases remaining between them. CDR3 sequence reads: CASSQRRGIDEQYF. CDR3 DNA: TGTGCCAGCAGCCAGCGGCGGGGAATTGACGAGCAGTACTTC.

V usage is TRBV6-1 and J usage is TRBJ2-2; 8 bases are a match to TRBD1. Germline-derived CDR1 and CDR2 are MNHNS and SASEGT. This CDR3 is built from 14 residues. The CDR3 here is CVCNRDRLSGELFF. The CDR3 DNA follows: TGTGTCTGTAACCGGGACAGGCTGTCCGGGGAGCTGTTTTTT.

V gene TRBV10-3 combines with J gene TRBJ2-7; 10 bases line up with TRBD1. The CDR3 runs 14 residues. Germline V lookup: CDR1 ENHRY, CDR2 SYGVKD. Trimming cost V 6 bases and J 3 bases; bases outside gene matches: 5. The CDR3 coding sequence is TGTGCCATCAGAAGGGACAGGGGATTCTACGAGCAGTACTTC. This encodes CAIRRDRGFYEQYF.

This chain links TRBV9 with TRBJ1-2, with TRBD1 as a possible D gene (6 bases). Germline CDR1 reads SGDLS; CDR2 reads YYNGEE. The CDR3 has 16 amino acids. V lost 0 bases, J lost 3 bases, and 15 bases lay in between. In DNA form, the CDR3 reads TGTGCCAGCAGCGTAGCTCCGGCAGGGGATTACTATGGCTACACCTTC. Protein sequence: CASSVAPAGDYYGYTF.

The V gene is TRBV12-5, the J gene TRBJ2-7; D is ambiguous. V dropped 3 bases and J dropped 0 bases, with 6 bases sitting between them. The CDR3 has 13 amino acids. The V gene's germline CDR1 is LGHNT and CDR2 FRNRAP. The CDR3 nucleotides are TGTGCTAGTGGTTTTGGCTTCTCCTACGAGCAGTACTTC. The encoded protein is CASGFGFSYEQYF. Full variable domain (missing parts from reference TRBV12-5 and TRBJ2-7): DARVTQTPRHKVTEMGQEVTMRCQPILGHNTVFWYRQTMMQGLELLAYFRNRAPLDDSGMPKDRFSAEMPDATLATLKIQPSEPRDSAVYFCASGFGFSYEQYFGPGTRLTVT.